Sequencing of this T cell receptor beta chain was carried out in a study of EBV T-cell therapy then PD-1 blockade in nasopharyngeal carcinoma. Germline V CDR1 and CDR2: LGHDT, YNNKEL (reference sequence). This CDR3 contains 13 residues. V dropped 4 bases and J dropped 2 bases, with 8 bases sitting between them. The protocol was immunoSEQ multiplex PCR, while the TCRdb copy is restricted to in-frame clones and leaves out a portion. The table shows 17,000 or so clones, with around four fifths occurring only once. In regard to this clone: Its antigen is currently unknown.

As for treatment: AdE1-LMPpoly-expanded autologous EBV-specific T-cell therapy followed by anti-PD-1 nivolumab. The chain recombines TRBV3-1 (or the pseudogene TRBV3-2) with TRBJ1-2; TRBD1 is a possible D gene (6 bases). The input for sequencing was CD8+ T cells from blood, taken at day 0 from a patient whose treatment included autologous EBV-specific T cells and nivolumab. The source is a man aged 40-55 years with nasopharyngeal carcinoma. As DNA, the CDR3 is TGTGCCAGCAGCCTAGGACAGAACTATGGCTACACCTTC. This codes for CASSLGQNYGYTF.